Presented here are 13 T cell receptor beta chains from one specimen sequenced in a study of T cells in Graves' hyperthyroidism and ophthalmopathy. Amplification of TCR beta CDR3 regions used RNA as the template. The study used the HTBI primer set for a first-round RT-PCR of the TCR CDR3. TCRdb used MiXCR to reprocess the multiplex PCR reads, holding one entry per CDR3 protein. The sample lists approximately 330,000 distinct CDR3 sequences, roughly 21% occurring once. The sample comprised blood. Every receptor here comes from a woman aged 50 to 60 with Graves' hyperthyroidism.

This clonotype was observed at least ten times. This chain connects TRBV4-1 to TRBJ1-5, with D possibly being TRBD1 (5 bases). The V end was cut by 6 bases, the J end by 0 bases, with 9 bases between. CDR3 length equals 14 residues. CDR1 is MGHRA, CDR2 YSYEKL, per germline. CDR3 amino acids: CASRGGNSNQPQHF. The CDR3 nucleotides are TGCGCCAGCAGGGGGGGGAATAGCAATCAGCCCCAGCATTTT.

This clonotype was seen only a few times. The chain has TRBV3-1 and TRBJ2-2; 7 bases agree with TRBD2. V shed 0 bases, J shed 4 bases, and the junction held 8 bases outside the gene matches. Germline CDR1 LGHDT, CDR2 YNNKEL (reference sequence). The CDR3 contains 17 residues. The CDR3 sequence is CASSQDGAGVGTGELFF. The CDR3 DNA is TGTGCCAGCAGCCAAGATGGGGCGGGAGTCGGCACCGGGGAGCTGTTTTTT. Full variable domain (outside the CDR3, taken from reference TRBV3-1 and TRBJ2-2): DTAVSQTPKYLVTQMGNDKSIKCEQNLGHDTMYWYKQDSKKFLKIMFSYNNKELIINETVPNRFSPKSPDKAHLNLHINSLELGDSAVYFCASSQDGAGVGTGELFFGEGSRLTVL.

This clonotype was counted many times. The chain has TRBV6-1 and TRBJ1-5; D is unresolved. Germline CDR1 reads MNHNS; CDR2 reads SASEGT. This CDR3 region has 12 residues. Trimming removed 6 bases from V and 7 bases from J, with 10 bases in between. CDR3: CASRESGQPQHF. CDR3 DNA sequence: TGTGCCAGCAGGGAATCGGGACAGCCCCAGCATTTT.

This clonotype showed up many times. The gene calls are TRBV19 and TRBJ2-3; the match to TRBD2 covers 7 bases. The CDR3 loop spans 15 amino acids. Germline V gives CDR1 LNHDA, CDR2 SQIVND (reference sequence). Unmatched junction bases numbered 8, after V lost 0 bases and J lost 8 bases. The CDR3 loop is CASSIDRLKRGTQYF. The CDR3 DNA reads TGTGCCAGTAGTATAGATCGATTGAAGCGGGGTACGCAGTATTTT.

This clonotype was recorded a few times. The chain is built from TRBV12-3 or TRBV12-4 and TRBJ2-3; D may be TRBD2 (5 bases). Trimming left V 6 bases short and J 0 bases short, with 13 bases between. The CDR3 sequence is 15 residues long. CDR3 sequence reads: CASSPIALSTDTQYF. DNA of the CDR3: TGTGCCAGCAGCCCTATAGCGCTTAGCACAGATACGCAGTATTTT.

The chain joins TRBV19 to TRBJ1-2; 11 nucleotides match TRBD1. Germline-derived CDR1 and CDR2 are LNHDA and SQIVND (reference sequence). The CDR3 runs 14 residues. V was pared by 7 bases and J by 7 bases, with 8 bases of the junction left unmatched. CDR3 coding DNA: TGTGCCAGTAACACGGACAGGGGGCGGTTTGGCTACACCTTC. Its protein product is CASNTDRGRFGYTF.

Ten or more counts support this clonotype. The V call is TRBV18, the J call TRBJ1-3; weak D call: TRBD1 (5 bases). V was clipped by 5 bases and J by 9 bases, with 14 bases between them. Germline CDR1 reads KGHSH; CDR2 reads LQKENI. The CDR3 consists of 13 residues. CDR3 DNA: TGTGCCAGCTCAGGCGTCTCCGGGGGCACCATATATTTT. Its protein is CASSGVSGGTIYF.

The rearrangement links TRBV20-1 to TRBJ2-3, with 8 bases lining up with TRBD2. V lost 3 bases, J lost 5 bases, and 1 base stayed unmatched. In germline, CDR1 is DFQATT, CDR2 SNEGSKA (reference sequence). The CDR3 length is 12 residues. The CDR3 sequence is CSASTSGDTQYF. The CDR3 bases are TGCAGTGCTAGTACTAGCGGAGATACGCAGTATTTT.

The V gene is TRBV29-1, the J gene TRBJ1-2; tentatively, D is TRBD1 (5 bases). The CDR3 has 12 amino acids. Trimming shortened V by 3 bases and J by 8 bases, and 13 bases separated the two germline ends. CDR1 and CDR2 from the germline V gene are SQVTM and ANQGSEA. The CDR3 DNA reads TGCAGCGTTGAGGGGGTGATAGGCGGCTACACCTTC. It is translated as CSVEGVIGGYTF.

This clonotype has a count of ten or more. This CDR3 is CSAREGGASHGDEQFF. The CDR3 coding sequence is TGCAGTGCTAGAGAAGGGGGCGCCTCCCACGGGGATGAGCAGTTCTTC. The rearrangement joins TRBV20-1 to TRBJ2-1, with 7 positions matching TRBD1. The germline gives CDR1 DFQATT, CDR2 SNEGSKA (reference sequence). CDR3 length: 16 residues. The V gene end was trimmed by 0 bases and the J gene end by 8 bases; junction bases not matched to a gene: 13.

This clonotype was counted only a few times. A much larger clone lies one base from this, so it may be a read error. Because the CDR3 is missing its conserved closing phenylalanine or tryptophan, this is likely a read error. The rearrangement joins TRBV28 to TRBJ2-3; no clear D gene. The V end lost 1 base, the J end lost 2 bases, and 7 bases lay between the germline ends. The CDR3 totals 14 residues. Germline CDR1 reads MDHEN; CDR2 reads SYDVKM. The CDR3 is CASSLLAVTDTQYS. The CDR3, as DNA: TGTGCCAGCAGTTTATTGGCAGTCACAGATACGCAGTATTCT.

The table lists this clonotype with many counts. The chain combines TRBV28 with TRBJ1-6; unclear D gene. Deletions cut 0 bases from V and 0 bases from J, with 3 bases between. Germline CDR1 reads MDHEN; CDR2 reads SYDVKM. CDR3 length: 15 amino acids. This CDR3 is CASSLWGSYNSPLHF. The CDR3 DNA reads TGTGCCAGCAGTTTATGGGGCTCCTATAATTCACCCCTCCACTTT.

In this sample, this clonotype turned up many times. The J gene is TRBJ2-1, the V gene TRBV6-1, with 10 nucleotides matching TRBD1. Germline loops: CDR1 MNHNS, CDR2 SASEGT. This CDR3 has 16 residues. V lost 2 bases and J lost 6; bases outside the gene matches: 7. CDR3 sequence reads: CASSETGTGVSNEQFF. The CDR3 nucleotides read TGTGCCAGCAGTGAAACCGGGACAGGGGTCTCCAATGAGCAGTTCTTC.